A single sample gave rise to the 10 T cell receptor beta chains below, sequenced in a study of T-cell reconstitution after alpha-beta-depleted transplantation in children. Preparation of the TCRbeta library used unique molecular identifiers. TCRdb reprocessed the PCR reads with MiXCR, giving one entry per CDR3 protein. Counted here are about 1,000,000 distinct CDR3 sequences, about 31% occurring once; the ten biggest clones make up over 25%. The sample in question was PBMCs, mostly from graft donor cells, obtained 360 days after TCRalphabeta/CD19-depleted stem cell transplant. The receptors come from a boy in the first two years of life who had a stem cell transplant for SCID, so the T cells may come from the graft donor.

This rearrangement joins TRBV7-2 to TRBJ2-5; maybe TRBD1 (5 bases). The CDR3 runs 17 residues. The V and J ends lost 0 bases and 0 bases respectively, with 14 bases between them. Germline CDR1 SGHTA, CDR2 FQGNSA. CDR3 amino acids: CASSLASTAYYQETQYF. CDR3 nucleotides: TGTGCCAGCAGCTTAGCGTCGACAGCATACTACCAAGAGACCCAGTACTTC.

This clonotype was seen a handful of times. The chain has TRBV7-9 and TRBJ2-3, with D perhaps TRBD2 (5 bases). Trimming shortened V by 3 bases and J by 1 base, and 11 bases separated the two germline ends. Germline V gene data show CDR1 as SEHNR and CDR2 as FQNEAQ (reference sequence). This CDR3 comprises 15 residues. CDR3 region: CASSFTWGGTDTQYF. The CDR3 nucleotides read TGTGCCAGCAGCTTTACATGGGGAGGCACAGATACGCAGTATTTT. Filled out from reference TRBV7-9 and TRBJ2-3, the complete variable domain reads DTGVSQNPRHKITKRGQNVTFRCDPISEHNRLYWYRQTLGQGPEFLTYFQNEAQLEKSRLLSDRFSAERPKGSFSTLEIQRTEQGDSAMYLCASSFTWGGTDTQYFGPGTRLTVL.

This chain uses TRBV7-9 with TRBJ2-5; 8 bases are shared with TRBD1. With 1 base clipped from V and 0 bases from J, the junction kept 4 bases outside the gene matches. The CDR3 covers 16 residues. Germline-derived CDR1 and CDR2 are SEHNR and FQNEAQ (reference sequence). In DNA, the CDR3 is TGTGCCAGCAGCTTAGGCCCGACAGGGGACCAAGAGACCCAGTACTTC. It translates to CASSLGPTGDQETQYF.

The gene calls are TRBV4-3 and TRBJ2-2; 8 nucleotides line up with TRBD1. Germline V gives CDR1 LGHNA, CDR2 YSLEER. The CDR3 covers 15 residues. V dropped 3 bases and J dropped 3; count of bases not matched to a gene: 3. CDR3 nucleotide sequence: TGCGCCAGCAGCCACCGACAGGGGCACACCGGGGAGCTGTTTTTT. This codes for CASSHRQGHTGELFF.

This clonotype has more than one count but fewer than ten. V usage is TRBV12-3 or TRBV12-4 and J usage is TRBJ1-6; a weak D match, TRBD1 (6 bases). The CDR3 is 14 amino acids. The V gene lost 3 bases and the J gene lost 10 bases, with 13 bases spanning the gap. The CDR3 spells CASSFRRGGSPLHF. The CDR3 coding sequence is TGTGCCAGCAGTTTTCGCAGGGGAGGATCACCCCTCCACTTT.

This CDR3 reads CATRGTNEDTQYF. The DNA for the CDR3 is TGTGCCACCCGCGGGACTAATGAAGATACGCAGTATTTT. The rearrangement uses TRBV24-1 and TRBJ2-3, with 7 bases fitting TRBD2. CDR3 length: 13 residues. The germline CDR1 and CDR2 sequences are KGHDR and SFDVKD. The junction had 7 bases not matched to a gene; V was cut back by 9 bases and J by 5 bases.

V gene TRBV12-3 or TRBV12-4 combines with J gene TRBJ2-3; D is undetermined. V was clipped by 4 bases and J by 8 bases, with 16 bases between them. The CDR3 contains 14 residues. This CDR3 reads CASSSGGVVGTQYF. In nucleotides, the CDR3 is TGTGCCAGCAGTTCCGGTGGGGTGGTTGGTACGCAGTATTTT.

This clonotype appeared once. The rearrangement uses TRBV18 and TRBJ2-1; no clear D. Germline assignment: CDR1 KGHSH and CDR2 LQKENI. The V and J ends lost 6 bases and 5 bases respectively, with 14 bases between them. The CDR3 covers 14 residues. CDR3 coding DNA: TGTGCCAGCTCCCCAAAGTCGACAAACAATGAGCAGTTCTTC. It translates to CASSPKSTNNEQFF.

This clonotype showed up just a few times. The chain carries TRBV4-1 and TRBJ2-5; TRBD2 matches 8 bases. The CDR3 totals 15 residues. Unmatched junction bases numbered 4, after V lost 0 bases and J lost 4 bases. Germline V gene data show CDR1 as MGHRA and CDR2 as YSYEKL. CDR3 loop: CASSQDWAGGETQYF. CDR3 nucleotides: TGCGCCAGCAGCCAAGATTGGGCGGGGGGAGAGACCCAGTACTTC.

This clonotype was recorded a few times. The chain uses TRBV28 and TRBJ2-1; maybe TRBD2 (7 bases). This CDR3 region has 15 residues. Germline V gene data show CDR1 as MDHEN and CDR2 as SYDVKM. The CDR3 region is CAVGGRAGTHNEQFF. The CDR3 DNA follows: TGTGCGGTCGGAGGGAGGGCAGGGACACACAATGAGCAGTTCTTC.